The rows below give T cell receptor beta chains drawn from one sample of a study of molecular identifiers for immune sequencing clone quantification. TCRdb used MiXCR to reprocess the PCR reads, holding one entry per CDR3 protein. The table includes 490,000 or so distinct CDR3 sequences, about 20% detected once. Sample: naive CD8+ T cells from blood, with Jurkat cell RNA spiked in. Every receptor here comes from a human donor in good health. Some libraries in this study had Jurkat cell RNA spiked in. Both conserved end residues are part of each CDR3. A D gene is named only where the DNA matches it firmly. The listing skips clone size in some rows; elsewhere it reads once, few, many or a size class.

>TRBJ2-5|few|TRBV2|NA
TGTGCCAGCAGTGGCCCGTTGGTCCCGGACGAGGAAGAGACCCAGTACTTC
CASSGPLVPDEEETQYF
>TRBJ2-1|many|TRBV7-2|NA
TGTGCCAGCAGCTTAGTTGACAGCAATGAGCAGTTCTTC
CASSLVDSNEQFF
>TRBJ1-3|NA|TRBV27|NA
TGTGCCAGCGCCCCGGGCGCTGGAAACACCATATATTTT
CASAPGAGNTIYF
>TRBJ1-1|few|TRBV12-3/TRBV12-4|NA
TGTGCCGGCAGTGCGACAGCAATGAACACTGAAGCTTTCTTT
CAGSATAMNTEAFF
>TRBJ1-1|many|TRBV10-3|TRBD1
TGTGCCATCAGTGATGCAGGACAGGTGGGCGCTGAAGCTTTCTTT
CAISDAGQVGAEAFF
>TRBJ1-6|many|TRBV7-8|TRBD1
TGTGCCAGCAGCTTAACAGGGGATCGAAATTCACCCCTCCACTTT
CASSLTGDRNSPLHF
>TRBJ2-7|few|TRBV19|NA
TGTGCCAGTAGTATATCGGGGGCACCACCCTACGAGCAGTACTTC
CASSISGAPPYEQYF
>TRBJ1-6|NA|TRBV20-1|TRBD1
TGCAGTGCTAGAGGGGGACAGTGGAATTCACCCCTCCACTTT
CSARGGQWNSPLHF
>TRBJ1-4|NA|TRBV5-6|NA
TGTGCCAGCAGCTGGACCACTTTCTCCGGGACAGAAAAACTGTTTTTT
CASSWTTFSGTEKLFF
>TRBJ2-5|many|TRBV21-1|NA
TGTGCCAGCAGCACAGGCCCCGTGGCACCGGGTAGAGGAGGAGAGACCCAGTACTTC
CASSTGPVAPGRGGETQYF
>TRBJ2-3|few|TRBV28|NA
TGTGCCAGCAGTTCGACTGGGCCCTTTACAGATACGCAGTATTTT
CASSSTGPFTDTQYF
>TRBJ1-5|NA|TRBV6-2/TRBV6-3|TRBD1
TGTGCCAGCAGTTACTCGGACCGGGACAGCTATTATAGCAATCAGCCCCAGCATTTT
CASSYSDRDSYYSNQPQHF
>TRBJ2-3|NA|TRBV20-1|TRBD2
TGCAGTGCTAGCGCGTCTAGCGGATCCACAGATACGCAGTATTTT
CSASASSGSTDTQYF
>TRBJ2-7|few|TRBV30|NA
TGTGCCCTGGCAGTAAGGAATCGGAACTACGAGCAGTACTTC
CALAVRNRNYEQYF
>TRBJ2-5|many|TRBV10-3|TRBD2
TGTGCCATCAGTGAGCGCAGCGGGGGGCTCAGTTCAGAGACCCAGTACTTC
CAISERSGGLSSETQYF
>TRBJ1-6|NA|TRBV4-1|TRBD1
TGCGCCAGCAGCCCCCCTCCACGGGCGACAGGGAATAATTCACCCCTCCACTTT
CASSPPPRATGNNSPLHF
>TRBJ1-1|NA|TRBV7-6|TRBD1
TGTGCCAGCAGCGCCCGGACAGGCCTGAACACTGAAGCTTTCTTT
CASSARTGLNTEAFF
>TRBJ2-3|few|TRBV11-2|NA
TGTGCCAGCAGCTTAGGCCCGGGACGAGATTATAATACGCAGTATTTT
CASSLGPGRDYNTQYF
>TRBJ2-5|many|TRBV7-9|TRBD2
TGTGCCAGCAGCCCGAGTGCTAGCGGGAGAAAGGAGACCCAGTACTTC
CASSPSASGRKETQYF
>TRBJ2-7|NA|TRBV6-2/TRBV6-3|NA
TGTGCCAGCAGCCTGCCATGGGCAGCCGACTACGAGCAGTACTTC
CASSLPWAADYEQYF
>TRBJ2-7|few|TRBV3-1|NA
TGTGCCAGCAGCCAGGGGAGCGCGTTAAGCTCCTACGAGCAGTACTTC
CASSQGSALSSYEQYF
>TRBJ1-3|NA|TRBV29-1|TRBD1
TGCAGCGTTGGAGAGGACAGGGAAATGTCTGGAAACACCATATATTTT
CSVGEDREMSGNTIYF
>TRBJ2-5|many|TRBV2|TRBD1
TGTGCCAGCAGAGACAGGGGGCCGGAGACCCAGTACTTC
CASRDRGPETQYF
>TRBJ2-3|many|TRBV6-6|NA
TGTGCCAGCAGTTACTCAAGAGGAGACGATACGCAGTATTTT
CASSYSRGDDTQYF
>TRBJ1-4|NA|TRBV4-1|NA
TGCGCCAGCAGCCAAGAACAGCCAAACCCCAATGAAAAACTGTTTTTT
CASSQEQPNPNEKLFF
>TRBJ2-3|many|TRBV7-6|TRBD2
TGTGCCAGCAGCTTGCCCCCTGCCGGGGGGGCCTTTGTGACAGATACGCAGTATTTT
CASSLPPAGGAFVTDTQYF
>TRBJ2-2|few|TRBV3-1|NA
TGTGCCAGCAGCCAAGATGACCTAGCGAGCACCGGGGAGCTGTTTTTT
CASSQDDLASTGELFF
>TRBJ2-5|few|TRBV5-4|TRBD1
TGTGCCAGCAGCTCCTCCCCCGGGACAGGGCAAGAGACCCAGTACTTC
CASSSSPGTGQETQYF
>TRBJ2-2|few|TRBV19|NA
TGTGCCAGTAGTATCACGGCGGGCTCGAACACCGGGGAGCTGTTTTTT
CASSITAGSNTGELFF
>TRBJ2-5|few|TRBV19|TRBD2
TGTGCCAGTAGTATCGGGGGGGAGACCCAGTACTTC
CASSIGGETQYF
>TRBJ2-2|NA|TRBV6-2/TRBV6-3|NA
TGTGCCAGCAGTACCAAGCGGACCGGGGAGCTGCTTTTT
CASSTKRTGELLF
>TRBJ2-7|NA|TRBV4-3|NA
TGCGCCAGCAGCCAAGTACTAACGGACTCCTACGAGCAGTACTTC
CASSQVLTDSYEQYF
>TRBJ2-3|few|TRBV12-5|NA
TGTGCTAGTGGGGGGACCCCGGATACGCAGTATTTT
CASGGTPDTQYF
>TRBJ2-5|few|TRBV6-5|TRBD2
TGTGCCAGCAGTACACTAGCGGGGCCAGAGACCCAGTACTTC
CASSTLAGPETQYF
>TRBJ1-2|NA|TRBV7-2|NA
TGTGCCAGCAGCTTAGTAACAGAGAACTATGGCTACACCTTC
CASSLVTENYGYTF
>TRBJ2-1|NA|TRBV9|TRBD2
TGTGCCAGCAGTACTAGCGGGGGGTCTAGCAATGAGCAGTTCTTC
CASSTSGGSSNEQFF